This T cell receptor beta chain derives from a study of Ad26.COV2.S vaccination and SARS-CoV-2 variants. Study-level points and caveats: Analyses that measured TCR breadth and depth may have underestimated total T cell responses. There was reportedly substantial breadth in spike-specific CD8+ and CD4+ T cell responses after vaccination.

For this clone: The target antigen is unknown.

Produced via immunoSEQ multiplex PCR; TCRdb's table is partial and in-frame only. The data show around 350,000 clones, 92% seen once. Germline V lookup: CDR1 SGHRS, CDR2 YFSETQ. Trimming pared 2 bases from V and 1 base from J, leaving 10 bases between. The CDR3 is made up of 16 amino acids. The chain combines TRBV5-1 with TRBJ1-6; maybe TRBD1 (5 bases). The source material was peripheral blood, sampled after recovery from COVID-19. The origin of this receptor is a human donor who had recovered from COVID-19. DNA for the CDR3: TGCGCCAGCAGCTTACCCGGGGGGTCCTATAATTCACCCCTCCACTTT. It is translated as CASSLPGGSYNSPLHF.